These 32 T cell receptor beta chains were all obtained from the same sample, sequenced in a study of T cells in Graves' hyperthyroidism and ophthalmopathy. From RNA transcripts, TCR beta CDR3 regions were amplified. The TCR CDR3 was amplified in a first-round RT-PCR using the HTBI primer set. TCRdb passed the multiplex PCR reads through MiXCR, listing each CDR3 protein once. The repertoire consists of around 300,000 distinct CDR3 sequences, with less than 15% occurring once and the leading ten covering more than 7.5%. The sequencing input was blood. The receptors come from a woman aged 30 to 39 with Graves' hyperthyroidism that later progressed to Graves' ophthalmopathy.

The V gene is TRBV4-1, the J gene TRBJ2-5; D is possibly TRBD2 (7 bases). Germline-derived CDR1 and CDR2 are MGHRA and YSYEKL. The V end lost 0 bases, the J end lost 2 bases, and 16 bases lay between the germline ends. The CDR3 contains 17 residues. CDR3 in amino acids: CASSQDRGGGWQETQYF. CDR3 nucleotide sequence: TGCGCCAGCAGCCAAGATAGGGGGGGTGGTTGGCAAGAGACCCAGTACTTC.

This clonotype was detected ten times or more. CDR3 region: CASGYGLNTEAFF. Here the CDR3 DNA reads TGTGCTAGTGGCTATGGATTGAACACTGAAGCTTTCTTT. V gene TRBV12-5 combines with J gene TRBJ1-1; no reliable D call. V lost 6 bases, J lost 0 bases, and 8 bases lay in between. The CDR3 contains 13 residues. Germline assignment: CDR1 LGHNT and CDR2 FRNRAP.

This clonotype showed up many times. The chain couples TRBV28 to TRBJ2-7; D not resolved. CDR1 MDHEN and CDR2 SYDVKM come from the germline V gene. The CDR3 is 15 residues long. The V end was cut by 4 bases, the J end by 5 bases, with 18 bases between. The CDR3 coding sequence is TGTGCCAGCAGTTATAATAAGGAAGGGATGGACGAGCAGTACTTC. This gives the protein CASSYNKEGMDEQYF.

This rearrangement joins TRBV15 to TRBJ1-4, with D maybe TRBD1 (5 bases). V was clipped by 2 bases and J by 3 bases, with 10 bases between them. Germline loops: CDR1 LNHNV, CDR2 YYDKDF (reference sequence). The CDR3 has 15 residues. In nucleotides, the CDR3 is TGTGCCACCAGCAGAAGGGGTGCGGCTAATGAAAAACTGTTTTTT. Protein: CATSRRGAANEKLFF.

This clonotype was recorded at least ten times. This chain joins TRBV20-1 and TRBJ2-5; D not resolved. This CDR3 is built from 13 residues. Deletions cut 5 bases from V and 9 bases from J, with 19 bases between. CDR1 is DFQATT, CDR2 SNEGSKA, per germline (reference sequence). CDR3 coding DNA: TGCAGTGCTCGGGTGATGGCGGCCCAGTCCCAGTACTTC. This encodes CSARVMAAQSQYF.

This clonotype was seen many times. The CDR3 loop reads CASEPKSGTDTQYF. The DNA of the CDR3 is TGTGCCAGCGAACCAAAAAGCGGCACAGATACGCAGTATTTT. The chain couples TRBV18 to TRBJ2-3; D not certain. V lost 8 bases, J lost 1 base, and 13 bases lay in between. The CDR3 is made up of 14 amino acids. In germline, CDR1 is KGHSH, CDR2 LQKENI. The full variable domain, its missing parts supplied by reference TRBV18 and TRBJ2-3, is NAGVMQNPRHLVRRRGQEARLRCSPMKGHSHVYWYRQLPEEGLKFMVYLQKENIIDESGMPKERFSAEFPKEGPSILRIQQVVRGDSAAYFCASEPKSGTDTQYFGPGTRLTVL.

This clonotype has at least ten counts. This rearrangement joins TRBV28 to TRBJ2-6; 10 positions agree with TRBD2. The germline V gene has CDR1 MDHEN and CDR2 SYDVKM. Germline trimming cut 4 bases from V and 3 bases from J; bases unmatched to any gene: 21. The CDR3 is 22 amino acids. CDR3 sequence: CASSSWNYGSSGSLGGANVLTF. The CDR3, as DNA: TGTGCCAGCAGTTCCTGGAATTATGGGTCTAGCGGGAGTCTAGGTGGGGCCAACGTCCTGACTTTC.

This clonotype has ten or more counts. CDR3 in amino acids: CASSLVLAGGNEQYF. Here the CDR3 DNA reads TGTGCCAGCAGCTTGGTCTTAGCGGGAGGCAACGAGCAGTACTTC. J is TRBJ2-7 and V is TRBV7-9; 10 bases are a match to TRBD2. Germline V gene lookup returns CDR1 SEHNR and CDR2 FQNEAQ (reference sequence). Trimming at V came to 3 bases and at J to 5 bases, leaving 7 bases not matched to a gene. The CDR3 sequence is 15 residues long.

This clonotype was observed a few times. The chain links TRBV4-3 to TRBJ1-2; D gene uncertain. Trimming stripped 0 bases from V and 9 bases from J, with 11 bases between. The CDR3 has 13 residues. Looked up from germline, CDR1 is LGHNA and CDR2 is YSLEER. CDR3 in DNA: TGCGCCAGCAGCCAAGATGGCCCAAGCAGCTACACCTTC. Translated, it gives CASSQDGPSSYTF.

In its sample, this clonotype was seen a few times. The chain has TRBV5-5 and TRBJ1-3; possible D gene TRBD1, 5 bases. Germline lookup yields CDR1 SGHKS and CDR2 YYEKEE (reference sequence). The V gene lost 0 bases and the J gene lost 2 bases, with 12 bases spanning the gap. The CDR3 is 16 residues long. The CDR3 sequence is CASSLEGLNPGNTIYF. In DNA form, the CDR3 reads TGTGCCAGCAGCTTGGAGGGGTTAAACCCTGGAAACACCATATATTTT.

This clonotype was recorded many times. Its ends do not fully match the called genes, so a read error is possible. This chain connects TRBV7-7 to TRBJ2-5; weak D call: TRBD1 (6 bases). This CDR3 contains 13 residues. Germline V gene data show CDR1 as SSHAT and CDR2 as FNYEAQ (reference sequence). The CDR3 DNA sequence: TGTGCTAGCAGCCGGGACAAATTGGAGACCCAGTACTTC. Protein product: CASSRDKLETQYF.

There are many counts of this clonotype. The gene calls are TRBV6-2 or TRBV6-3 and TRBJ2-7, with 9 nucleotides matching TRBD2. CDR1 is MNHEY, CDR2 SVGEGT, per germline. This CDR3 comprises 18 residues. The V gene end was trimmed by 0 bases and the J gene end by 4 bases; junction bases not matched to a gene: 13. CDR3 DNA sequence: TGTGCCAGCAGTTACTCTGGGGCTAGCGGGAAACCGGGTTACGAGCAGTACTTC. Amino acid sequence: CASSYSGASGKPGYEQYF.

This clonotype was picked up many times. This sequence joins TRBV7-3 and TRBJ1-2; D possibly corresponds to TRBD1 (5 bases). This CDR3 region has 13 residues. Trimming cost V 3 bases and J 9 bases, with 14 bases left between them. The germline V gene has CDR1 SGHTA and CDR2 FQGTGA. As DNA, the CDR3 is TGTGCCAGCAGCTTCGGTACCGGGGGGAGCTACACCTTC. Its translation: CASSFGTGGSYTF.

This clonotype has a count of ten or more. The chain couples TRBV2 to TRBJ2-7; D ambiguous. The V and J ends lost 6 bases and 3 bases respectively, with 9 bases between them. In germline, CDR1 is SNHLY, CDR2 FYNNEI. CDR3 length: 12 amino acids. CDR3 sequence: CASSQLYYEQYF. The CDR3 DNA is TGTGCCAGCAGCCAACTTTACTACGAGCAGTACTTC.

This clonotype showed up many times. The V and J genes are TRBV20-1 and TRBJ2-5; D ambiguous. V lost 0 bases to trimming and J lost 6 bases, with 14 bases between them. CDR3 length equals 14 residues. The V gene's germline CDR1 is DFQATT and CDR2 SNEGSKA (reference sequence). This CDR3 reads CSARDSHLGKTQYF. DNA for the CDR3: TGCAGTGCTAGAGATTCGCACCTCGGCAAGACCCAGTACTTC.

This clonotype was counted a single time. V is TRBV19 and J is TRBJ2-7; TRBD2 matches at 9 bases. The CDR3 covers 16 residues. J gave up 4 bases and V 3 bases, and 10 bases lay outside the gene matches. Germline assignment: CDR1 LNHDA and CDR2 SQIVND (reference sequence). CDR3 in amino acids: CASSIKPGLAIYEQYF. The CDR3 DNA reads TGTGCCAGTAGTATCAAACCGGGACTAGCCATTTACGAGCAGTACTTC.

This clonotype was counted ten times or more. This chain joins TRBV27 and TRBJ1-5; D may be TRBD1 (6 bases). With 8 bases removed from V and 0 bases from J, the gap between germline ends came to 14 bases. Per germline, CDR1 MNHEY and CDR2 SMNVEV (reference sequence). The CDR3 extends over 15 amino acids. This CDR3 reads CASDRRGYSNQPQHF. CDR3 nucleotides: TGTGCCAGCGACAGGCGAGGCTATAGCAATCAGCCCCAGCATTTT.

This clonotype was detected many times. CDR3 in DNA: TGTGCCAGCAGTTTCGGACGGAGCAATCAGCCCCAGCATTTT. Translation gives CASSFGRSNQPQHF. The chain employs TRBV12-3 or TRBV12-4 and TRBJ1-5, with unresolved D. The CDR3 consists of 14 residues. The V and J ends lost 3 bases and 1 base respectively, with 7 bases between them.

The J gene is TRBJ2-2, the V gene TRBV18, with 9 nucleotides matching TRBD2. The CDR3 spans 14 residues. Germline V gives CDR1 KGHSH, CDR2 LQKENI. V lost 8 bases and J lost 1; bases outside the gene matches: 2. The CDR3: CASGTSRNTGELFF. CDR3 in DNA: TGTGCCAGCGGGACTAGCAGGAACACCGGGGAGCTGTTTTTT. The entire variable domain, with the rest obtained from reference TRBV18 and TRBJ2-2, is as follows: NAGVMQNPRHLVRRRGQEARLRCSPMKGHSHVYWYRQLPEEGLKFMVYLQKENIIDESGMPKERFSAEFPKEGPSILRIQQVVRGDSAAYFCASGTSRNTGELFFGEGSRLTVL.

Many counts were recorded for this clonotype. The chain has TRBV28 and TRBJ2-2, with 7 bases fitting TRBD2. The V gene end was trimmed by 8 bases and the J gene end by 5 bases; junction bases not matched to a gene: 8. Germline CDR1 reads MDHEN; CDR2 reads SYDVKM. The CDR3 is made up of 14 amino acids. The CDR3 DNA follows: TGTGCCAGCCGCCCTAGCGGAGGGACCGGGGAGCTGTTTTTT. It is translated as CASRPSGGTGELFF.

This clonotype has only a few counts. A junction end diverges from the germline sequence, so it may reflect a read error. The V call is TRBV7-2, the J call TRBJ2-5; no clear D. Germline assignment: CDR1 SGHTA and CDR2 FQGNSA. CDR3 size: 9 residues. The CDR3 region is CASSPPIHF. As DNA, the CDR3 is TGTGCCAGCAGCCCCCCCATACACTTC.

This clonotype was found a few times. This chain's CDR3 is CASSYGTSGRGEQYF. CDR3 DNA: TGTGCCAGCAGTTACGGGACTAGCGGGAGGGGCGAGCAGTACTTC. The chain has TRBV6-2 or TRBV6-3 and TRBJ2-7, with TRBD2 matching over 16 bases. Germline CDR1 reads MNHEY; CDR2 reads SVGEGT. The CDR3 spans 15 residues. V shed 2 bases, J shed 6 bases, and the junction held 1 base outside the gene matches.

This clonotype was detected ten times or more. This rearrangement joins TRBV27 to TRBJ1-2; D is ambiguous. The ends were cut back, 0 bases at V and 6 bases at J, with 8 bases in the middle. Per the germline V gene, CDR1 is MNHEY and CDR2 is SMNVEV (reference sequence). This CDR3 is 13 amino acids long. The CDR3 is CASSLSLFDGYTF. In DNA form, the CDR3 reads TGTGCCAGCAGTTTATCCCTTTTCGATGGCTACACCTTC.

The table lists this clonotype with many counts. The V call is TRBV5-6, the J call TRBJ2-3, with 12 bases lining up with TRBD2. There are 18 residues in the CDR3. The germline CDR1 and CDR2 sequences are SGHDT and YYEEEE. Losses at the gene ends were 0 bases for V and 5 bases for J; bases not matched to a gene: 10. The DNA of the CDR3 is TGTGCCAGCAGCTTGGCTAGCGGGAGGGGGTACGTCGGAGATACGCAGTATTTT. Its protein is CASSLASGRGYVGDTQYF.

This clonotype was observed at least ten times. The chain recombines TRBV5-1 with TRBJ2-1; D remains unclear. The CDR3 sequence is 13 residues long. Germline CDR1 and CDR2: SGHRS and YFSETQ. V lost 2 bases, J lost 3 bases, and 6 bases lay in between. The CDR3 region is CASSLHSYNEQFF. The CDR3 nucleotides are TGCGCCAGCAGCTTACACAGCTACAATGAGCAGTTCTTC.

This clonotype was seen a few times. The chain is built from TRBV4-3 and TRBJ2-2; 7 nucleotides agree with TRBD1. This CDR3 is built from 18 residues. V dropped 3 bases and J dropped 0; count of bases not matched to a gene: 10. The germline CDR1 and CDR2 sequences are LGHNA and YSLEER. The CDR3 DNA sequence: TGCGCCAGCAGCCAGGAGCTCGGGACAGCTTCGAACACCGGGGAGCTGTTTTTT. Protein product: CASSQELGTASNTGELFF.

The J gene is TRBJ2-6, the V gene TRBV18; the D gene is possibly TRBD1 (5 bases). The CDR3 contains 16 residues. Germline CDR1 and CDR2: KGHSH and LQKENI. The ends were cut back, 2 bases at V and 2 bases at J, with 10 bases in the middle. CDR3 in DNA: TGTGCCAGCTCACCAACGCAGGGAACTGGGGCCAACGTCCTGACTTTC. Its protein is CASSPTQGTGANVLTF.

The sample holds a few counts of this clonotype. The J gene is TRBJ1-1, the V gene TRBV7-9, with TRBD1 as a possible D gene (5 bases). Trimming pared 2 bases from V and 1 base from J, leaving 26 bases between. CDR1 is SEHNR and CDR2 is FQNEAQ in the germline V gene (reference sequence). The CDR3 is 20 amino acids. CDR3 in amino acids: CASSLFVGANPKKGNTEAFF. CDR3 nucleotide sequence: TGTGCCAGCAGCTTATTTGTAGGGGCAAACCCAAAGAAGGGGAACACTGAAGCTTTCTTT.

This clonotype was counted many times. The DNA for the CDR3 is TGTGCCAGCACCGGGGACAGCTTCTCTGGGGCCAACGTCCTGACTTTC. It specifies CASTGDSFSGANVLTF. The V gene is TRBV28, the J gene TRBJ2-6; TRBD1 aligns across 7 bases. This CDR3 spans 16 amino acids. The V and J ends lost 7 bases and 0 bases, in that order; junction bases with no gene match: 6. CDR1 and CDR2 (germline): MDHEN, SYDVKM.

This clonotype occurred many times. The V call is TRBV18, the J call TRBJ2-7; D unresolved. This CDR3 contains 13 residues. The ends were cut back, 0 bases at V and 5 bases at J, with 8 bases in the middle. Germline CDR1 and CDR2: KGHSH and LQKENI. In DNA, the CDR3 is TGTGCCAGCTCACCACCTCTTTGGGACGAGCAGTACTTC. Protein sequence: CASSPPLWDEQYF.

This clonotype was observed at least ten times. For the CDR3, the DNA is TGTGCCACCAGTGGGGGACTAGCGGAGACCTACGAGCAGTACTTC. As protein: CATSGGLAETYEQYF. The V and J genes are TRBV24-1 and TRBJ2-7, with 11 nucleotides matching TRBD2. Germline CDR1 reads KGHDR; CDR2 reads SFDVKD. Losses at the gene ends were 5 bases for V and 2 bases for J; bases not matched to a gene: 4. CDR3 length: 15 amino acids.

In its sample, this clonotype was seen many times. This sequence joins TRBV7-3 and TRBJ2-2; maybe TRBD2 (5 bases). The CDR3 covers 15 residues. V lost 4 bases to trimming and J lost 0 bases, with 9 bases between them. CDR1 and CDR2 (germline): SGHTA, FQGTGA. This chain's CDR3 is CASSSQAANTGELFF. DNA for the CDR3: TGTGCCAGCAGCTCCCAAGCGGCGAACACCGGGGAGCTGTTTTTT. Full variable domain (outside the CDR3, taken from reference TRBV7-3 and TRBJ2-2): GAGVSQTPSNKVTEKGKYVELRCDPISGHTALYWYRQSLGQGPEFLIYFQGTGAADDSGLPNDRFFAVRPEGSVSTLKIQRTERGDSAVYLCASSSQAANTGELFFGEGSRLTVL.